The sequence of this T cell receptor beta chain was determined in a study of blood T cell repertoires in COVID-19. At the level of the study: Specimens from acute and convalescent COVID-19 originated in the United States, Italy and Spain. T cells, B-cell-depleted T cells, or PBMCs provided the cDNA or gDNA that served as material.

The germline V gene has CDR1 LNHNV and CDR2 YYDKDF (reference sequence). The CDR3 is 17 amino acids. J lost 3 bases, V lost 0 bases, and 6 bases had no gene match. Source study methods: The authors estimated nucleated cell counts from reference gene primer amplification. Data came from immunoSEQ multiplex PCR; TCRdb stores just in-frame clones and leaves some out. That table supplies the V and J calls and clone size; D and trimming were determined from the DNA. Seen here are roughly 250,000 clones, approximately 90% observed once, and the top ten hold 2% to 2.5%. The V and J genes are TRBV15 and TRBJ1-4; 8 nucleotides agree with TRBD1. What was sequenced was peripheral blood. The clonotype originates from a woman aged 40 to 50 who had recovered from COVID-19. The CDR3 coding sequence is TGTGCCACCAGCAGAGATCCCTCAGGGGGCTCTAATGAAAAACTGTTTTTT. It codes for CATSRDPSGGSNEKLFF.